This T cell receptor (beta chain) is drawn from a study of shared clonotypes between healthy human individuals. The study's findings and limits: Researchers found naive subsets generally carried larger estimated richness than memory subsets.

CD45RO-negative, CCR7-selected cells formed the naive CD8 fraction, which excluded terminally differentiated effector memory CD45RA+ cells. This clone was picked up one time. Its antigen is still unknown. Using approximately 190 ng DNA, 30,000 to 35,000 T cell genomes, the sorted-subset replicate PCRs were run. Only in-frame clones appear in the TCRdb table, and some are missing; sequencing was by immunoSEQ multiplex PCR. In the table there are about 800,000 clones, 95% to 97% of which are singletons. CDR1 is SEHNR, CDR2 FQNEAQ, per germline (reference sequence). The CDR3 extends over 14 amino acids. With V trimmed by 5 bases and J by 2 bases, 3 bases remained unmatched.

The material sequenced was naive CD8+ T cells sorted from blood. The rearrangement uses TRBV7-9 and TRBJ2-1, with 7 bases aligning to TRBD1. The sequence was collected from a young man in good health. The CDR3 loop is CASSPGTAYNEQFF. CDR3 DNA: TGTGCCAGCAGCCCCGGGACAGCCTACAATGAGCAGTTCTTC.